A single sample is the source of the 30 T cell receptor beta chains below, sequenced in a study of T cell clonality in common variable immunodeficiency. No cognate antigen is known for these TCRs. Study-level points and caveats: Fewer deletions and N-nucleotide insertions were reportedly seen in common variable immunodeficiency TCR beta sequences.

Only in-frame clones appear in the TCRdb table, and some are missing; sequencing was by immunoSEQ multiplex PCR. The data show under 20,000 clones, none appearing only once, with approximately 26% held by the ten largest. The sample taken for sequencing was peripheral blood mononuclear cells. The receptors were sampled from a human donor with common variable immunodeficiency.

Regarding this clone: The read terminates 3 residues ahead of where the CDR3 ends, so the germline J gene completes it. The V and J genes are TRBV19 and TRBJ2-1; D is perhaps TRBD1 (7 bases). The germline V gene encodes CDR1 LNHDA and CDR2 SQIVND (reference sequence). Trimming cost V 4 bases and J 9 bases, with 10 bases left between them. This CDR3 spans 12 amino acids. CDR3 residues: CASSTQGGEQFF. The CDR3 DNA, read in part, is TGTGCCAGTAGTACCCAGGGGGGTGAG.

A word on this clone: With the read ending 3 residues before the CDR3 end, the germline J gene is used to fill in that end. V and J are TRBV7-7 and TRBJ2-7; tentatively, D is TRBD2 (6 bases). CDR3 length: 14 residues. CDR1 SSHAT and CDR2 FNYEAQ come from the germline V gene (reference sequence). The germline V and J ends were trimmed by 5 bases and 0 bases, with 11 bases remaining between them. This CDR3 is CASSLSRGSYEQYF. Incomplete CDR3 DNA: TGTGCCAGCAGCCTCTCGCGGGGCTCCTACGAG.

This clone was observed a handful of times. The CDR3 here is CASSTYRGVTEAFF. The CDR3 bases that were read are TGTGCCAGTAGTACCTACAGGGGCGTCACTGAA. The V call is TRBV19, the J call TRBJ1-1; 7 bases fit TRBD1. The CDR3 end lies 3 residues beyond the end of the read and is filled in from the germline J gene. The CDR3 is 14 amino acids. With V trimmed by 4 bases and J by 4 bases, 6 bases remained unmatched. Germline CDR1 reads LNHDA; CDR2 reads SQIVND (reference sequence). Supplemented by reference TRBV19 and TRBJ1-1, the full variable domain reads DGGITQSPKYLFRKEGQNVTLSCEQNLNHDAMYWYRQDPGQGLRLIYYSQIVNDFQKGDIAEGYSVSREKKESFPLTVTSAQKNPTAFYLCASSTYRGVTEAFFGQGTRLTVV.

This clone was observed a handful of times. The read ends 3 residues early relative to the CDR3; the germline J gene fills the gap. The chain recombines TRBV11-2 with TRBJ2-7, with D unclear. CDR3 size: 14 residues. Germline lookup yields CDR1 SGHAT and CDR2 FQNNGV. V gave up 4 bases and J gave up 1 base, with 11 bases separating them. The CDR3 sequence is CASSSDTVSYEQYF. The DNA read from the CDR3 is TGTGCCAGCAGCTCAGACACGGTTTCCTACGAG.

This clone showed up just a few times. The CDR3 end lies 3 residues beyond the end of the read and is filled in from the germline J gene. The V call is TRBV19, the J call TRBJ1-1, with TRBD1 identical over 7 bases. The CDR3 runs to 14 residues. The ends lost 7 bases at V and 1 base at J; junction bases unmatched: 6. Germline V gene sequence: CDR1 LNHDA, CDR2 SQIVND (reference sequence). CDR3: CASIQGQRNTEAFF. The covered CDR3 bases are TGTGCCAGTATCCAGGGACAGAGGAACACTGAA.

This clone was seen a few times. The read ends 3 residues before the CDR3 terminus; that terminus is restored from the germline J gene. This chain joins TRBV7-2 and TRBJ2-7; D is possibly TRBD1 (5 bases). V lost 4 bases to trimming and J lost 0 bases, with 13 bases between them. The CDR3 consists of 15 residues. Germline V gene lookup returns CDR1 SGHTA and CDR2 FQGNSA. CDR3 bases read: TGTGCCAGCAGCTACGCCGGACAAGTCTCCTACGAG. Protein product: CASSYAGQVSYE. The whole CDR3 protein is CASSYAGQVSYEQYF.

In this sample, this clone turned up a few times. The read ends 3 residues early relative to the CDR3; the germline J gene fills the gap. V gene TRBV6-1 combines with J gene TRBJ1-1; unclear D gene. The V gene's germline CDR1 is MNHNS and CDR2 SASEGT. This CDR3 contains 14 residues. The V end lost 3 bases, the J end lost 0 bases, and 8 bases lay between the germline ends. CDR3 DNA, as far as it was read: TGTGCCAGCAGTGAGATACAAATGAACACTGAA. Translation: CASSEIQMNTE. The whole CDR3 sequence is CASSEIQMNTEAFF.

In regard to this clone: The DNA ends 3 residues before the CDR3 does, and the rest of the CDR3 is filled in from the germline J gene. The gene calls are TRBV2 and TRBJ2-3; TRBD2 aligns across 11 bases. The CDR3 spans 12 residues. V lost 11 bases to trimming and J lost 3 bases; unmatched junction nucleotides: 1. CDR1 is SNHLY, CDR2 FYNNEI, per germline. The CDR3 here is CASSGGTDTQYF. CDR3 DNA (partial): TGTGCCTCTAGCGGGGGGACAGATACG.

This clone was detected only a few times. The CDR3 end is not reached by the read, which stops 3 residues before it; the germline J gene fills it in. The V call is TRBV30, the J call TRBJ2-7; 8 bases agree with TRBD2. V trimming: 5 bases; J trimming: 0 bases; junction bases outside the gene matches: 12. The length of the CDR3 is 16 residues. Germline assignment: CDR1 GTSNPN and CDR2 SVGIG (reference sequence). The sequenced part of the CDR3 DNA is TGTGCCTGGTCAAGGGTAGCGGGATCGAGCTCCTACGAG. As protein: CAWSRVAGSSSYE. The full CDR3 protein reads CAWSRVAGSSSYEQYF.

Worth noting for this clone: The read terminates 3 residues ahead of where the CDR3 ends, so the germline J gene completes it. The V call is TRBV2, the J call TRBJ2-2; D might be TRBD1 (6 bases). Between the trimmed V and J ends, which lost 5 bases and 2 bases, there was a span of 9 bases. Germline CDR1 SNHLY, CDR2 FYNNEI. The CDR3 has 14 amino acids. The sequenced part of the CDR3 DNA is TGTGCCAGCAGTTCACAGGGAAACACCGGGGAG. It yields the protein CASSSQGNTGE. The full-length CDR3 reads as CASSSQGNTGELFF. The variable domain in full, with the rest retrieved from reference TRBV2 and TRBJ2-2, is EPEVTQTPSHQVTQMGQEVILRCVPISNHLYFYWYRQILGQKVEFLVSFYNNEISEKSEIFDDQFSVERPDGSNFTLKIRSTKLEDSAMYFCASSSQGNTGELFFGEGSRLTVL.

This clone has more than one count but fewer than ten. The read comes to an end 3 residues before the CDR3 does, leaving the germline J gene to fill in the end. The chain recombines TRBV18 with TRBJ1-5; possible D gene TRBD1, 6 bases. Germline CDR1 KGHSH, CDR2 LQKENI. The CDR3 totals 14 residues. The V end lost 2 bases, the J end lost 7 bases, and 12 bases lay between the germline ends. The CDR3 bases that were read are TGTGCCAGCTCACCAACGGACAGCAGGCAGCCC. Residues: CASSPTDSRQP. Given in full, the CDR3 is CASSPTDSRQPQHF.

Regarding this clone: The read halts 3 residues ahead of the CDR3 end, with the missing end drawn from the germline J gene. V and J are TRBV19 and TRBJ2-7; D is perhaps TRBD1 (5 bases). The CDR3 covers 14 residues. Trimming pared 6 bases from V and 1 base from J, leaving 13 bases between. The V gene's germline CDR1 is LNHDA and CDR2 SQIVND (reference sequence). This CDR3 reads CASRDTGSSYEQYF. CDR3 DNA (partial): TGTGCCAGTAGAGATACAGGATCTTCCTACGAG.

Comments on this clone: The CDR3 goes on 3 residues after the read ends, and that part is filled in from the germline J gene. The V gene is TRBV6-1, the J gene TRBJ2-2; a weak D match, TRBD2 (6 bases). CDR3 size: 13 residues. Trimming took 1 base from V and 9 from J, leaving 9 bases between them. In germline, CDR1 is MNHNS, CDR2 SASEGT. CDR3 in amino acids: CASSEGGVRELFF. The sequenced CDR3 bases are TGTGCCAGCAGTGAAGGGGGGGTACGGGAG.

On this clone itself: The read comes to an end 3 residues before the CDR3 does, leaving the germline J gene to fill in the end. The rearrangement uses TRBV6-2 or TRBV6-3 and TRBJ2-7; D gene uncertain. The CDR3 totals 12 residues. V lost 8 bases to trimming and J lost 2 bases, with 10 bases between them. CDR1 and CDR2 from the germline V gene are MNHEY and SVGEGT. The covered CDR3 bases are TGTGCCAGCGGAAAGACACCCTACGAG. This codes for CASGKTPYE. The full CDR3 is CASGKTPYEQYF.

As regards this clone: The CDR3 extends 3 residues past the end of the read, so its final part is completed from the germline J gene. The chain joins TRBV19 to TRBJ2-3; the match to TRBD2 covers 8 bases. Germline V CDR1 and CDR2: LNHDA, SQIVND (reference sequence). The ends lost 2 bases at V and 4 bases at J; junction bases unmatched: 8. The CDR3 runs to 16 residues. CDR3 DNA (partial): TGTGCCAGTAGTATAAATCCAGCGGGAGTGTCAGATACG. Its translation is CASSINPAGVSDT. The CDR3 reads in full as CASSINPAGVSDTQYF.

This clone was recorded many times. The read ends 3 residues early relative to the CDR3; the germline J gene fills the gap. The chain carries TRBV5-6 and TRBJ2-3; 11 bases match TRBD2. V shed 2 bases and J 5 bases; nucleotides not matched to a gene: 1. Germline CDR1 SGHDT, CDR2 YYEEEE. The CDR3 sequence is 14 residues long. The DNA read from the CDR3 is TGTGCCAGCAGCTTAGGGACTAGCGGAGATACG. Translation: CASSLGTSGDT. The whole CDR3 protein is CASSLGTSGDTQYF.

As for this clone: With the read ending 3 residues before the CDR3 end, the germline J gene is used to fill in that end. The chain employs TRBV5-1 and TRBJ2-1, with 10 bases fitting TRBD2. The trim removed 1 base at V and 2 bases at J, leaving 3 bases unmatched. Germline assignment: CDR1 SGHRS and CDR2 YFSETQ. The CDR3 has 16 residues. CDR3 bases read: TGCGCCAGCAGCTTGCCCAGCGGGAGGGCCTACAATGAG. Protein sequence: CASSLPSGRAYNE. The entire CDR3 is CASSLPSGRAYNEQFF.

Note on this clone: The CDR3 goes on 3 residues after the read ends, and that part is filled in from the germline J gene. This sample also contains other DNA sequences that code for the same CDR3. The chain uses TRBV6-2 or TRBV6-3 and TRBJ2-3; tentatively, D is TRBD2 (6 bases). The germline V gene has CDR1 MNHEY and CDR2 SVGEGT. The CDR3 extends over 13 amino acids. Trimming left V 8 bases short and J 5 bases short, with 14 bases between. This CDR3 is CASLTGVKDTQYF. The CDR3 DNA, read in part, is TGTGCCAGCCTTACGGGGGTCAAAGATACG.

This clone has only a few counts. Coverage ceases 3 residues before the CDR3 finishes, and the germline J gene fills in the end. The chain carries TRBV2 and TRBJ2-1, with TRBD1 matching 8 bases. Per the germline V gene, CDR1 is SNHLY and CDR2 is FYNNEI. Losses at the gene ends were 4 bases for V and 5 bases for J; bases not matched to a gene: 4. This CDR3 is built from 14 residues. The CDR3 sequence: CASSVRTGNNEQFF. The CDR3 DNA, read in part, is TGTGCCAGCAGTGTGAGGACAGGGAACAATGAG.

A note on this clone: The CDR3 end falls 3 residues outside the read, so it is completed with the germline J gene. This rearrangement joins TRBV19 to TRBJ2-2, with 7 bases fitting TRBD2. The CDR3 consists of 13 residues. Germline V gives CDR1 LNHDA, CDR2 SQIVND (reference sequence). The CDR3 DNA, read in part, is TGTGCCAGTAGTACTTGGACGGGGGGAGGG. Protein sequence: CASSTWTGGG. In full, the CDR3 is CASSTWTGGGLFF.

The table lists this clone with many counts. The CDR3 DNA, read in part, is TGTGCCAGCAGTTACAGTCTAGCGGGTTACAATGAG. It codes for CASSYSLAGYNE. The CDR3 as a whole reads CASSYSLAGYNEQFF. The rearrangement uses TRBV6-2 or TRBV6-3 and TRBJ2-1; 8 nucleotides agree with TRBD2. The CDR3 end lies 3 residues beyond the end of the read and is filled in from the germline J gene. This CDR3 contains 15 residues. In germline, CDR1 is MNHEY, CDR2 SVGEGT. With V trimmed by 2 bases and J by 4 bases, 4 bases remained unmatched.

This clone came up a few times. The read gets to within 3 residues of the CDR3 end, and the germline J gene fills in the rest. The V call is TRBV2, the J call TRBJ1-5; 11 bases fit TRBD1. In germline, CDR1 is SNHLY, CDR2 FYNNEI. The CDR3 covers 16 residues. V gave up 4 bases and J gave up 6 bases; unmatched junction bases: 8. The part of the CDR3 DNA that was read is TGTGCCAGCAGTGGGTATAGGACAGGGGGCAGTCAGCCC. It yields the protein CASSGYRTGGSQP. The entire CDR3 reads CASSGYRTGGSQPQHF.

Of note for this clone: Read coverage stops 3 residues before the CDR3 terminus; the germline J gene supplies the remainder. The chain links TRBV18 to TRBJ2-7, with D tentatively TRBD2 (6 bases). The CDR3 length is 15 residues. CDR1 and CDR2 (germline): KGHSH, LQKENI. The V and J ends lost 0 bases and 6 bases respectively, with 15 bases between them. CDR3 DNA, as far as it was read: TGTGCCAGCTCACCACCCTTGGCGGGGAGCGGCGAG. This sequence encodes CASSPPLAGSGE. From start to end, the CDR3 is CASSPPLAGSGEQYF. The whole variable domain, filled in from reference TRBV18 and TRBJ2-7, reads NAGVMQNPRHLVRRRGQEARLRCSPMKGHSHVYWYRQLPEEGLKFMVYLQKENIIDESGMPKERFSAEFPKEGPSILRIQQVVRGDSAAYFCASSPPLAGSGEQYFGPGTRLTVT.

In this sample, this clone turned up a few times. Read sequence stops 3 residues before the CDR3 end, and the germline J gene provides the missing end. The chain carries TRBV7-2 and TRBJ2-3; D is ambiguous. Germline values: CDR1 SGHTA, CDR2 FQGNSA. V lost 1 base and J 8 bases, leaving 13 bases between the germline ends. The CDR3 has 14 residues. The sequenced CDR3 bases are TGTGCCAGCAGCTTAGAGGGTCTATATGGTACG. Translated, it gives CASSLEGLYGT. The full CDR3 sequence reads CASSLEGLYGTQYF.

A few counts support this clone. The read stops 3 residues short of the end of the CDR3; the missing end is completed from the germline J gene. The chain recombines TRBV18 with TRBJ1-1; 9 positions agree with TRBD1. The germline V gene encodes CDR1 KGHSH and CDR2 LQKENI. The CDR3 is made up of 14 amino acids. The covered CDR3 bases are TGTGCCAGCTCACCAATTCCGGGACAGGGTGGG. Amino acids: CASSPIPGQGG. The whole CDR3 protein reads CASSPIPGQGGAFF.

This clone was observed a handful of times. CDR3 amino acids: CSARLVASTYNEQFF. Incomplete CDR3 DNA: TGCAGTGCTAGATTAGTGGCTAGCACGTACAATGAG. The chain combines TRBV20-1 with TRBJ2-1; D possibly corresponds to TRBD2 (5 bases). The CDR3 end is not reached by the read, which stops 3 residues before it; the germline J gene fills it in. V lost 2 bases, J lost 4 bases, and 15 bases lay in between. The germline CDR1 and CDR2 sequences are DFQATT and SNEGSKA (reference sequence). CDR3 size: 15 residues.

The sequenced CDR3 bases are TGTGCCAGCAGTGATCGGACTAGCCAGTACAATGAG. It codes for CASSDRTSQYNE. The whole CDR3 protein reads CASSDRTSQYNEQFF. The rearrangement links TRBV2 to TRBJ2-1; TRBD2 matches 8 bases. The CDR3 end falls 3 residues outside the read, so it is completed with the germline J gene. The CDR3 has 15 residues. The germline CDR1 and CDR2 sequences are SNHLY and FYNNEI. The V gene end was trimmed by 3 bases and the J gene end by 4 bases; junction bases not matched to a gene: 5.

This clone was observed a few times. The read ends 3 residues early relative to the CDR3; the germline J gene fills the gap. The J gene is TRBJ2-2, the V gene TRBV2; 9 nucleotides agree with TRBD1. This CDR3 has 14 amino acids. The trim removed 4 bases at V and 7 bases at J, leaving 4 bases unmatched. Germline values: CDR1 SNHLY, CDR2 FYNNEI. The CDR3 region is CASSVGQGYGELFF. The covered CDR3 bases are TGTGCCAGCAGTGTTGGACAGGGGTACGGGGAG.

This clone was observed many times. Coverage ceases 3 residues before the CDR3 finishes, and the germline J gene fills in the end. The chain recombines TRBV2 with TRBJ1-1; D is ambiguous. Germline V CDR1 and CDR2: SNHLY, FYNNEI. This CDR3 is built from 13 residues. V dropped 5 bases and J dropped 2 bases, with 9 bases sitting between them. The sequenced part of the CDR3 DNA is TGTGCCAGCAGTAACAAACGCAACACTGAA. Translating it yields CASSNKRNTE. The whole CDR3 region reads CASSNKRNTEAFF.

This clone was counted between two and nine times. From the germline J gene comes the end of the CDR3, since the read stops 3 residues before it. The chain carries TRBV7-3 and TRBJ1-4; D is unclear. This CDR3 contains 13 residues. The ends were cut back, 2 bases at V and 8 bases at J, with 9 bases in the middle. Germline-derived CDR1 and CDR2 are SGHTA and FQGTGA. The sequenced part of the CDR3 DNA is TGTGCCAGCAGCTTAGGCCCGCCCGAAAAA. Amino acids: CASSLGPPEK. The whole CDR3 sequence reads CASSLGPPEKLFF.